These T cell receptor beta chains were read from a single sample in a study of blood T cell repertoires in COVID-19. Some clones are missing from TCRdb's copy, which holds only in-frame ones; the method was immunoSEQ multiplex PCR. The table includes 91,000 or so clones, about 83% detected once. Sequencing was performed on peripheral blood. The receptors were sampled from a human donor in a cohort sampled during active COVID-19. The CDR3 runs from the conserved cysteine through the conserved F or W. Each record gives: clone size, D gene, V gene, J gene, CDR3 DNA, CDR3 protein. D genes are given only for firm matches. Expanded clones get a size class; other rows say once, few or many, or leave the size out.

-	TRBD1	TRBV6-5	TRBJ1-2	TGTGCCAGCAGACAACAGGGGGCGGTGGGCTACACCTTC	CASRQQGAVGYTF
-	TRBD1	TRBV5-1	TRBJ1-1	TGCGCCAGCAGCGACCCCCGACAGGGTGGGATGAACACTGAAGCTTTCTTT	CASSDPRQGGMNTEAFF
-	TRBD2	TRBV6-5	TRBJ2-3	TGTGCCAGCAGTTACGTGGCGGGGGGAACAGATACGCAGTATTTT	CASSYVAGGTDTQYF
once	-	TRBV20-1	TRBJ1-2	TGCAGTGCTAGTTCGGGGGGCAGGGACGATGGCTACACCTTC	CSASSGGRDDGYTF
-	TRBD1	TRBV19	TRBJ1-1	TGTGCCAGCAGACAGGGGGCTCTGAACACTGAAGCTTTCTTT	CASRQGALNTEAFF
-	-	TRBV7-9	TRBJ1-1	TGTGCCAGCAGCCCATGGACGGGAGACACTGAAGCTTTCTTT	CASSPWTGDTEAFF
-	TRBD1	TRBV15	TRBJ2-5	TGTGCCACCAGCAGAGCCGGACAGGAAGAGACCCAGTACTTC	CATSRAGQEETQYF
-	-	TRBV6-6	TRBJ1-5	TGTGCCAGCGTCAGGGGTGCGAGCAATCAGCCCCAGCATTTT	CASVRGASNQPQHF
-	-	TRBV12-3/TRBV12-4	TRBJ2-5	TGTGCCAGCAGCAGAGGCGTGACCCAGTACTTC	CASSRGVTQYF
few	TRBD1	TRBV10-3	TRBJ1-5	TGTGCCATCAGTCAGGACAGGGTTAGAGGTCAGCCCCAGCATTTT	CAISQDRVRGQPQHF
-	TRBD1	TRBV30	TRBJ2-1	TGTGCCTGGAGCCGTGACAGGGGGCACAGCTCCTACAATGAGCAGTTCTTC	CAWSRDRGHSSYNEQFF
-	TRBD1	TRBV28	TRBJ2-5	TGTGCCAGCAGACCTGGGACAGGGGAAGGGGAGACCCAGTACTTC	CASRPGTGEGETQYF
few	TRBD2	TRBV11-2	TRBJ2-7	TGTGCCAGCAGCTTATTGTTTTCAAAGCGGGAGTTCTACGAGCAGTACTTC	CASSLLFSKREFYEQYF
once	-	TRBV10-3	TRBJ1-2	TGTGCCATCAGTGAGCCCCGGGACAAAGGAAACTATGGCTACACCTTC	CAISEPRDKGNYGYTF
-	TRBD2	TRBV9	TRBJ2-3	TGTGCCAGCAGCGTAGTACACAGCGGGAGTGCAGATACGCAGTATTTT	CASSVVHSGSADTQYF
-	-	TRBV27	TRBJ1-2	TGTGCCAGCAGTTTATCCCGTGGGCTCTATGGCTACACCTTC	CASSLSRGLYGYTF
-	-	TRBV19	TRBJ2-3	TGTGCCAGCCGTAGCGGAGGGGCGGATACGCAGTATTTT	CASRSGGADTQYF
-	-	TRBV29-1	TRBJ2-1	TGCAGCGTTGGGGCAGAGGAGCAGTTCTTC	CSVGAEEQFF
once	-	TRBV29-1	TRBJ1-4	TGCAGCGTGAAAACAGTCGGAGGGAATGAAAAACTGTTTTTT	CSVKTVGGNEKLFF
-	-	TRBV2	TRBJ1-4	TGTGCCAGCAGTGAAGCGCTTCGGTATTCAGGTGAAAAACTGTTTTTT	CASSEALRYSGEKLFF
-	-	TRBV3-1/TRBV3-2	TRBJ2-2	TGTGCCAGCAGCCACCACGGGGAGCTGTTTTTT	CASSHHGELFF
-	TRBD1	TRBV5-8	TRBJ2-2	TGTGCCAGCAGCTCCCTGAACAGGGGGCGGGTCCCCGGGGAGCTGTTTTTT	CASSSLNRGRVPGELFF
-	-	TRBV7-3	TRBJ2-5	TGTGCCAGCAGCTGGGGGGAATTGGGGACCCAGTACTTC	CASSWGELGTQYF
once	TRBD1	TRBV15	TRBJ1-5	TGTGCCACCAGCACAGGGGGGCCCCAGCATTTT	CATSTGGPQHF